This T cell receptor beta chain was captured by sequencing in a study of shared clonotypes between healthy human individuals (dated by TCRdb to about 2020). For context, the study as a whole: The cohort included a few men and a couple of women between 18 and 49 years of age. For each donor, three plates each were used for CD4 naive and CD4 memory, two plates were used for CD8 naive, and one plate was used for CD8 memory. Blood TCR repertoires of roughly five healthy adults were deeply sequenced to estimate repertoire size and the extent of clonotype sharing between individuals. To increase sequencing depth and limit assay-specific biases, different laboratories used diverse techniques to prepare libraries and sequence TCR repertoires. Leukapheresis yielded between about 0.9 and 8.9 billion PBMCs per donor. On the study overall, not on this receptor specifically: Because the study included a small number of donors, the genetic and exposure-history diversity represented was limited. Naive subsets generally had larger estimated clonotype richness than memory subsets. Sharing across four donors was observed for around 5% of naive CD4, about 3.2% of naive CD8, 2% to 2.5% of memory CD4, and roughly 0.4% of memory CD8 clonotypes. Sampling was restricted to blood, and TCR repertoires in tissues likely differ from the TCR repertoires found in blood. Rarefaction of sorted-subset datasets indicated incomplete sequencing despite the large sequencing depth. Based on pairwise subsampling, the degree of clonotype sharing among donors was expected to be affected by sequencing depth. Clonotypes shared by all four sorted-subset donors showed higher generation probabilities than non-shared clonotypes.

TCR CDR3 regions were amplified from genomic DNA by multiplex PCR using the deep immunoSEQ assay. For each cell subset, the extracted genomic DNA was distributed evenly across all wells of several immunoSEQ 96-well plates, and each plate served as one replicate. For sorted subsets, approximately 190 ng genomic DNA, equal to about 30,000 T cell genomes, was loaded into each replicate PCR. Purified libraries were measured with a Qubit 3.0 fluorometer, size-checked on a Bioanalyzer 2100, and measured again with the KAPA Library Quantification kit. Each immunoSEQ 96-well plate was sequenced on its own single-read 150-cycle Illumina NextSeq 550 flow cell. The source study handled its data this way. Because the immunoSEQ output included only junctional sequences and no quality scores, the filtering could not be the same as the filtering used for full-length reads. Sequences were annotated with PyIR, a Python wrapper for IgBLAST v1.9, using IMGT germline references to assign V/J genes and CDR3. Reads were filtered out if the reads had weak V/J assignments (E-value above 1e-6), no CDR3, stop codons, out-of-frame junctions, or ambiguous translated residues. V3J clonotypes were defined as sequences sharing the same inferred V gene, J gene, and CDR3 amino acid sequence. The percentage overlap between two repertoires was calculated by dividing the number of shared unique clonotypes by the size of the smaller repertoire. Richness of each repertoire was evaluated using RTK rarefaction, the Chao1 estimator, and Recon v2.1 estimates of unobserved clonotypes. Generation probabilities were computed with OLGA for all TCRbeta clonotypes obtained by the gDNA method from four donors. The table comes from immuneACCESS by way of TCRdb, which keeps in-frame sequences with V and J called. Part of the clones is missing from these tables; in studies checked, under half for an unresolved V gene and the rest for unknown reasons. Clone size and the V and J calls come from that table; the DNA yielded D and trimming. For this sample there are about 2 million clones; about 94% appear just once. Jointly, the top ten make up 0.9% to 1.4% of the sample.

CD8 naive samples were CD45RO-negative cells positively selected for CCR7, giving a CD45RA+CCR7+ population that excluded TemRA cells. The donors were healthy, HIV-negative adults with no recently reported acute infections or vaccinations. All donors were Caucasian adults living in Nashville, Tennessee, USA. After blood collection by leukapheresis, PBMCs were isolated using Ficoll-Histopaque density gradient centrifugation and then cryopreserved in the vapor phase of liquid nitrogen. Purity and quantity of every magnetically sorted T cell population were checked by analytical flow cytometry. From each sorted fraction, genomic DNA was isolated and quantified by UV absorbance on a Nanodrop 2000c. The germline V gene (reference sequence) yields SEHNR for CDR1 and FQNEAQ for CDR2. Including the terminal cysteine and phenylalanine, the CDR3 comprises 15 residues. The retained sequence is limited to the CDR3, 45 bases, with the frame set at the first base. V ends up 5 bases short and J 4 bases short, with an unmatched junction base count of 9.

Comment on this clone: Which antigen it targets is not known. No base quality values were provided; no much bigger clone lies one nucleotide off.

Sequencing was carried out using naive CD8+ T cells sorted from blood. Sample cell subset or site, as interpreted from the label and publication: CD45RA+CCR7+. Recombination joined TRBV7-9 with TRBJ1-2; 8 bases in the middle match TRBD1. The TCR sequence derives from a man younger than 30 in good health. The CDR3 region reads CASSGTGTGSYGYTF. Read as DNA, the sequence is TGTGCCAGCAGCGGGACCGGGACAGGATCCTATGGCTACACCTTC. The reference TRBV7-9 and TRBJ1-2 proteins fill in what lies around the CDR3, so the full variable domain reads DTGVSQNPRHKITKRGQNVTFRCDPISEHNRLYWYRQTLGQGPEFLTYFQNEAQLEKSRLLSDRFSAERPKGSFSTLEIQRTEQGDSAMYLCASSGTGTGSYGYTFGSGTRLTVV.